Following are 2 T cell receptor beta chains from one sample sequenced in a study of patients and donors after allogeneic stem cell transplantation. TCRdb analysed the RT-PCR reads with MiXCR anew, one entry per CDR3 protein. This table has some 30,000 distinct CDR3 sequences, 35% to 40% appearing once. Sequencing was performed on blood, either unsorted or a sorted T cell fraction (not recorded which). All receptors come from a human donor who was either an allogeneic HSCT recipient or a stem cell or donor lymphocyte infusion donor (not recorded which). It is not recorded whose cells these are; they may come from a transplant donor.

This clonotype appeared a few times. The CDR3 sequence is CASSLDSREKLFF. CDR3 sequence (DNA): TGTGCCAGCAGCTTAGATTCAAGGGAAAAACTGTTTTTT. The chain has TRBV7-2 and TRBJ1-4, with D uncertain. V was cut by 1 base and J by 8 bases, with 8 bases left in between. Per the germline V gene, CDR1 is SGHTA and CDR2 is FQGNSA. The CDR3 contains 13 residues. The full variable domain, in which reference TRBV7-2 and TRBJ1-4 provide the parts outside the CDR3, is GAGVSQSPSNKVTEKGKDVELRCDPISGHTALYWYRQSLGQGLEFLIYFQGNSAPDKSGLPSDRFSAERTGGSVSTLTIQRTQQEDSAVYLCASSLDSREKLFFGSGTQLSVL.

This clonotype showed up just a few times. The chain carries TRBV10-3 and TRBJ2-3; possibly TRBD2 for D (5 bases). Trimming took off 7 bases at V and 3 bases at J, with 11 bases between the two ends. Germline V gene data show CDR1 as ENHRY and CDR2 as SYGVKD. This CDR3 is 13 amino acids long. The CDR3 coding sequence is TGTGCCATCACCGGCGGGTCGACAGATACGCAGTATTTT. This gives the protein CAITGGSTDTQYF.